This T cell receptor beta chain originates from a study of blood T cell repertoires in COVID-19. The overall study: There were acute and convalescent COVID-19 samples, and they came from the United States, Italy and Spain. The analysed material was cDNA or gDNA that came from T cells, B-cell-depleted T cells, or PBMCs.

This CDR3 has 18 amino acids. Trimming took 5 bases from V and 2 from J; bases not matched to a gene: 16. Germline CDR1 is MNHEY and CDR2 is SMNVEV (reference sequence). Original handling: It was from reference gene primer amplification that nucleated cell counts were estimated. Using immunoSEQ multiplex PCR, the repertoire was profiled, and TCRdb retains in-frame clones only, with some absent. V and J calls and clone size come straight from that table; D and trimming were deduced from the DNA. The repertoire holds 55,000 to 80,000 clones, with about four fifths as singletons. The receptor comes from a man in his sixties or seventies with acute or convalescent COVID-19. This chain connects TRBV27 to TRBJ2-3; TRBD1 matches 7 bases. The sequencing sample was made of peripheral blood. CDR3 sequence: CASSPYMNRDSSTDTQYF. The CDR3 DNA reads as TGTGCCAGCAGTCCCTATATGAATCGGGACAGCTCCACAGATACGCAGTATTTT.